Listed here are 23 T cell receptor beta chains from one sample, sequenced in a study of tumor and adjacent non-tumor tissue in lung cancer. Three rounds of nested PCR, following a modified ARM-PCR protocol, produced the TCRbeta library. TCRdb itself ran the multiplex PCR reads through MiXCR, one entry per CDR3 protein. The sample consists of 60,000 to 90,000 distinct CDR3 sequences, roughly 75% of them appearing once. No cell sorting was done before RNA was extracted from the tissue. More than 3 cm separated this lung sample from the edge of the tumor. The sequenced sample was distant non-tumor lung tissue. The origin of the receptors is a woman between 50 and 59 years old with non-small cell lung cancer.

The chain is built from TRBV28 and TRBJ2-5; D unresolved. Germline CDR1 MDHEN, CDR2 SYDVKM. V was clipped by 5 bases and J by 9 bases, with 19 bases between them. CDR3 length: 14 residues. The CDR3 bases are TGTGCCAGCAGTACCCCGACTGGGGTGGATGCCCAGTACTTC. Translating it yields CASSTPTGVDAQYF.

The chain recombines TRBV5-1 with TRBJ2-3, with a possible D match to TRBD2 (5 bases). The CDR3 contains 13 residues. The germline V gene encodes CDR1 SGHRS and CDR2 YFSETQ. Trimming cost V 5 bases and J 0 bases, with 7 bases left between them. CDR3 sequence (DNA): TGCGCCAGCAGAGAGGGTAGCACAGATACGCAGTATTTT. Translated: CASREGSTDTQYF.

The rearrangement joins TRBV20-1 to TRBJ1-2; D unresolved. With 3 bases removed from V and 7 bases from J, the gap between germline ends came to 15 bases. Per germline, CDR1 DFQATT and CDR2 SNEGSKA (reference sequence). This CDR3 region has 13 residues. Here the CDR3 reads CSARALALGGYTF. CDR3 DNA sequence: TGCAGTGCTAGGGCACTCGCTCTTGGTGGCTACACCTTC.

The V and J genes are TRBV11-1 and TRBJ2-2; no definite D call. The CDR3 runs to 15 residues. In germline, CDR1 is SGHAT, CDR2 FQDESV (reference sequence). Trimming took off 7 bases at V and 1 base at J, with 13 bases between the two ends. The CDR3 sequence is CASNFLMGNTGELFF. The CDR3 nucleotides are TGTGCCAGCAACTTCCTAATGGGGAACACCGGGGAGCTGTTTTTT.

Remarks on this clonotype: Its ends do not fully match the called genes, so a read error is possible. This chain uses TRBV11-2 with TRBJ2-7; 7 bases align to TRBD2. CDR1 and CDR2 (germline): SGHAT, FQNNGV. The CDR3 sequence is 14 residues long. The CDR3 nucleotides are TGTGCCAGCAGCTTGGACGGGGGGACCTACAAGCAGTGCTTC. Translated: CASSLDGGTYKQCF.

Concerning this clonotype: Possible read error: a much larger clone is one base away. J is TRBJ2-7 and V is TRBV20-1, with 10 bases fitting TRBD2. Trimming removed 6 bases from V and 5 bases from J; junction bases left unmatched: 19. Germline V lookup: CDR1 DFQATT, CDR2 SNEGSKA (reference sequence). The CDR3 extends over 17 amino acids. This CDR3 is CSAVELAGTPGGHEQYF. DNA of the CDR3: TGCAGTGCGGTCGAACTAGCGGGAACCCCCGGCGGCCACGAGCAGTACTTC.

Comment on this clonotype: The CDR3 does not close with the conserved phenylalanine or tryptophan, likely indicating a read error. The chain uses TRBV6-1 and TRBJ2-7; D gene ambiguous. The CDR3 is 11 amino acids. The germline gives CDR1 MNHNS, CDR2 SASEGT. V was trimmed by 10 bases and J by 4 bases, leaving 11 bases between them. CDR3 amino acids: CAIMVLYEQYI. The CDR3 DNA follows: TGTGCCATCATGGTACTTTACGAGCAGTACATC.

Turning to this clonotype: Since a much larger clone is just one base distant, this may be a read error. The V and J genes are TRBV6-2 or TRBV6-3 and TRBJ2-7; 9 nucleotides agree with TRBD1. The V segment lost 2 bases and the J segment 6 bases; nucleotides outside the gene matches: 5. The length of the CDR3 is 14 residues. Germline V lookup: CDR1 MNHEY, CDR2 SVGEGT. The CDR3 DNA reads TGTGCCAGCAGTTACGGGACAGGGACCTGCGAGCAGTACTTC. Translating it yields CASSYGTGTCEQYF.

As for this clonotype: The junction and the germline gene differ at one end; a read error may be behind it. The chain uses TRBV29-1 and TRBJ2-7; tentatively, D is TRBD1 (6 bases). The length of the CDR3 is 13 residues. Germline V gives CDR1 SQVTM, CDR2 ANQGSEA. Written as DNA, the CDR3 is TGCAGCGTTGTTGGGACATTCTCCTACGAGCAGTATTTC. Protein product: CSVVGTFSYEQYF.

A note on this clonotype: A much larger clone is a single base away; this may be a read error. The CDR3 reads CASMSGYSTDTQYF. CDR3 bases: TGTGCCAGCATGAGCGGGTATAGCACAGATACGCAGTATTTT. The chain recombines TRBV28 with TRBJ2-3, with D tentatively TRBD2 (6 bases). V dropped 7 bases and J dropped 0 bases, with 11 bases sitting between them. The germline V gene encodes CDR1 MDHEN and CDR2 SYDVKM. This CDR3 contains 14 residues.

The chain is built from TRBV11-1 and TRBJ2-7, with no clear D. The germline V gene encodes CDR1 SGHAT and CDR2 FQDESV (reference sequence). With 5 bases removed from V and 9 bases from J, the gap between germline ends came to 8 bases. This CDR3 spans 10 amino acids. CDR3 bases: TGTGCCAGCAGCGGGATTGGGCAGTACTTC. Translated, it gives CASSGIGQYF.

About this clonotype itself: A much larger clone sits a single nucleotide away, making a read error possible. The V gene is TRBV12-3 or TRBV12-4, the J gene TRBJ2-3; no firm D call. The CDR3 is made up of 12 amino acids. In nucleotides, the CDR3 is TGTGCCAGCAGTTCCTCACACCCCACGCACTATTTT. Its translation: CASSSSHPTHYF.

This clonotype was picked up many times. This rearrangement joins TRBV4-1 to TRBJ2-4; 7 nucleotides line up with TRBD1. The germline V gene encodes CDR1 MGHRA and CDR2 YSYEKL. V lost 1 base to trimming and J lost 0 bases; unmatched junction nucleotides: 12. The CDR3 runs to 19 residues. The CDR3: CASSQADDRAGGAKNIQYF. The CDR3 coding sequence is TGCGCCAGCAGCCAAGCCGACGACAGGGCCGGTGGAGCCAAAAACATTCAGTACTTC.

Details on this clonotype: Mismatch with germline at one junction end may stem from a read error. The rearrangement links TRBV11-2 to TRBJ2-1; TRBD2 agrees at 11 bases. The CDR3 totals 17 residues. Germline CDR1 is SGHAT and CDR2 is FQNNGV. The CDR3 protein is CASSLELAGGTYYEQFF. The CDR3 bases are TGTGCCAGCAGCTTAGAGCTAGCGGGAGGCACCTACTATGAGCAGTTCTTC.

The rearrangement joins TRBV7-8 to TRBJ2-4; 8 nucleotides agree with TRBD2. V lost 5 bases to trimming and J lost 0 bases; unmatched junction nucleotides: 15. CDR3 length: 19 residues. Germline V gene lookup returns CDR1 SGHVS and CDR2 FQNEAQ. The chain's CDR3 is CASSVSPPTSGLAKNIQYF. CDR3 bases: TGTGCCAGCAGCGTTAGCCCTCCTACTAGCGGACTAGCCAAAAACATTCAGTACTTC.

Concerning this clonotype: The CDR3 end shows no conserved phenylalanine or tryptophan, and so a read error is likely. The rearrangement links TRBV11-2 to TRBJ2-1; 10 bases map to TRBD2. CDR3 size: 14 residues. V shed 5 bases, J shed 11 bases, and the junction held 9 bases outside the gene matches. Germline CDR1 and CDR2: SGHAT and FQNNGV. The CDR3 DNA reads as TGTGCCAGCAGCATGAAAGGGACTAGCGAGCAGCAGTTCTCC. Residues: CASSMKGTSEQQFS.

Concerning this clonotype itself: With a much larger clone just one base away, this may be a read error. The rearrangement links TRBV11-3 to TRBJ2-5; D perhaps matches TRBD2 (5 bases). This CDR3 contains 13 residues. Germline lookup yields CDR1 SGHNT and CDR2 YENEEA. CDR3 loop: CASSRGQQATQYF. DNA for the CDR3: TGTGCCAGCAGCCGAGGGCAACAAGCGACCCAGTACTTC.

At least ten counts were recorded for this clonotype. This chain joins TRBV12-3 or TRBV12-4 and TRBJ1-1; the D gene is possibly TRBD1 (6 bases). CDR3 length: 13 amino acids. The V end lost 5 bases, the J end lost 4 bases, and 11 bases lay between the germline ends. The CDR3 is CASSTAQGTEAFF. The CDR3 bases are TGTGCCAGCAGTACCGCACAGGGCACTGAAGCTTTCTTT.

With regard to this clonotype: A much bigger clone sits one base away, suggesting this may be a read error. V and J are TRBV12-3 or TRBV12-4 and TRBJ1-1, with D uncertain. The CDR3 is made up of 13 amino acids. V dropped 7 bases and J dropped 3 bases, with 12 bases sitting between them. The CDR3 is CASNWQEHTEAFF. In nucleotides, the CDR3 is TGTGCCAGCAATTGGCAGGAGCACACTGAAGCTTTCTTT.

As regards this clonotype: The CDR3 ends on some other residue instead of the conserved phenylalanine or tryptophan, so this is likely a read error. The chain is built from TRBV4-3 and TRBJ2-1; the D gene is possibly TRBD2 (5 bases). V dropped 6 bases and J dropped 9 bases, with 21 bases sitting between them. The CDR3 runs 15 residues. Germline V lookup: CDR1 LGHNA, CDR2 YSLEER. CDR3: CASRYDLARVGEQFL. CDR3 DNA sequence: TGCGCCAGCAGATATGACCTGGCGAGGGTTGGTGAGCAGTTCTTA.

The chain is built from TRBV18 and TRBJ1-1; D gene uncertain. Germline assignment: CDR1 KGHSH and CDR2 LQKENI. The CDR3 has 12 residues. V was clipped by 3 bases and J by 5 bases, with 7 bases between them. CDR3 sequence (DNA): TGTGCCAGCTCACCTGGGCAGACTGAAGCTTTCTTT. Translation gives CASSPGQTEAFF.

Comment on this clonotype: The junction differs from germline at one of its ends, possibly a read error. V is TRBV24-1 and J is TRBJ2-2; D perhaps matches TRBD2 (5 bases). This CDR3 contains 13 residues. Per the germline V gene, CDR1 is KGHDR and CDR2 is SFDVKD. The CDR3 loop reads CATRAGHAGEPFF. CDR3 coding DNA: TGTGCCACCAGGGCAGGTCATGCCGGGGAGCCGTTTTTT.

Points on this clonotype: A read error may account for a junction end that differs from germline. The DNA of the CDR3 is TGTGCTAGCAGTACCCTTAGCGGGGGCACAGATATGCAGTATTTT. Its protein is CASSTLSGGTDMQYF. The chain employs TRBV6-2 or TRBV6-3 and TRBJ2-3; 9 nucleotides match TRBD2. Germline CDR1 MNHEY, CDR2 SVGEGT. The CDR3 is made up of 15 amino acids.